The following is a T cell receptor (beta chain) sequence with its context. Its antigen is undetermined. Sequencing used immunoSEQ multiplex PCR; TCRdb keeps in-frame clones, though not all of them. The data contain 65,000 to 85,000 clones, 75% to 90% of them seen just once; the ten biggest clones take up about 0.83%. The entry originates in a study of OX40 agonist ivuxolimab in advanced cancers. General study results and limits: Expanded clones were, on average, more numerous among CD8+ T cells than CD4+.

This CDR3 spans 13 amino acids. Germline lookup yields CDR1 MNHNY and CDR2 SVGAGI (reference sequence). V dropped 4 bases and J dropped 7; count of bases not matched to a gene: 5. The source was CD4+ or CD8+ T cells sorted from blood, collected in a trial of the OX40 agonist ivuxolimab. V usage is TRBV6-6 and J usage is TRBJ2-7; TRBD1 matches at 9 bases. This clonotype originated in an adult with an advanced solid tumor such as melanoma, head and neck, liver or kidney cancer. The CDR3 region is CASSLQGAREQYF. For the CDR3, the DNA is TGTGCCAGCAGTTTACAGGGGGCGCGAGAGCAGTACTTC.